The 21 T cell receptor beta chains presented below share a single source sample, sequenced in a study of T cell clones after liver transplantation. Measured with immunoSEQ multiplex PCR; TCRdb has only the in-frame clones, and not every one. The sample lists 25,000 to 35,000 clones; around 96% were seen once. This material consisted of CD8+ T cells from blood, taken 12 months after liver transplant. The origin of the receptors is a human patient who received a liver transplant. Some T cells may be provided by the graft donor.

The gene calls are TRBV7-9 and TRBJ2-4; D not resolved. Trimming cost V 5 bases and J 0 bases, with 14 bases left between them. Germline-derived CDR1 and CDR2 are SEHNR and FQNEAQ (reference sequence). The CDR3 consists of 16 residues. This chain's CDR3 is CASSPPDGLAKNIQYF. For the CDR3, the DNA is TGTGCCAGCAGCCCCCCGGACGGATTAGCCAAAAACATTCAGTACTTC.

The V and J genes are TRBV15 and TRBJ2-7; D might be TRBD1 or TRBD2, each matching 6 bases. Per germline, CDR1 LNHNV and CDR2 YYDKDF (reference sequence). V dropped 3 bases and J dropped 5 bases, with 17 bases sitting between them. The CDR3 is 15 residues long. In DNA form, the CDR3 reads TGTGCCACCAGCAGCGGTCAAGGGGGGCCGAACGAGCAGTACTTC. Its translation is CATSSGQGGPNEQYF.

The chain couples TRBV15 to TRBJ2-5; D perhaps matches TRBD2 (5 bases). The V gene lost 2 bases and the J gene lost 5 bases, with 15 bases spanning the gap. The CDR3 spans 15 residues. The germline CDR1 and CDR2 sequences are LNHNV and YYDKDF (reference sequence). This chain's CDR3 is CATSRSLEARETQYF. The CDR3 nucleotides are TGTGCCACCAGCAGATCACTAGAGGCCAGGGAGACCCAGTACTTC.

This chain links TRBV4-1 with TRBJ1-5; D not certain. The CDR3 is 14 residues long. Per the germline V gene, CDR1 is MGHRA and CDR2 is YSYEKL. V was cut by 0 bases and J by 5 bases, with 8 bases left in between. The CDR3 reads CASSQDSGDQPQHF. Here the CDR3 DNA reads TGCGCCAGCAGCCAAGATTCTGGTGATCAGCCCCAGCATTTT.

The CDR3 here is CASSQETVDRGGYGYTF. DNA for the CDR3: TGCGCCAGCAGCCAAGAGACAGTGGACAGGGGAGGCTATGGCTACACCTTC. The chain joins TRBV4-1 to TRBJ1-2, with 9 bases aligning to TRBD1. Germline V gives CDR1 MGHRA, CDR2 YSYEKL. This CDR3 is 17 amino acids long. J was trimmed by 4 bases and V by 0 bases; bases with no gene match: 9.

The chain employs TRBV27 and TRBJ2-2; a possible D gene is TRBD2 (8 bases). CDR1 and CDR2 (germline): MNHEY, SMNVEV (reference sequence). V lost 9 bases and J lost 4, with 18 bases in between. CDR3 length: 15 residues. Written as DNA, the CDR3 is TGTGCCAGTCGGGAGGGGGCCCGGAGCACCGGGGAGCTGTTTTTT. Translation gives CASREGARSTGELFF.

In its sample, this clone was seen once. The rearrangement joins TRBV6-6 to TRBJ1-4; D not resolved. This CDR3 is built from 12 residues. Germline loops: CDR1 MNHNY, CDR2 SVGAGI (reference sequence). Deletions cut 0 bases from V and 5 bases from J, with 1 base between. CDR3 amino acids: CASSYSNEKLFF. The CDR3, as DNA: TGTGCCAGCAGTTACTCGAATGAAAAACTGTTTTTT.

The sample holds one count of this clone. The chain uses TRBV28 and TRBJ2-7; possible D gene TRBD2, 6 bases. V was cut by 6 bases and J by 1 base, with 16 bases left in between. The CDR3 runs to 15 residues. From germline, CDR1 is MDHEN and CDR2 SYDVKM. CDR3 DNA sequence: TGTGCCAGCAGCCAGCTGGGAGGCACGTCCTACGAGCAGTACTTC. Its protein is CASSQLGGTSYEQYF.

CDR3 DNA sequence: TGTGCCAGCAGCTTGACGGCAGGAAACACCATATATTTT. This sequence encodes CASSLTAGNTIYF. The V and J genes are TRBV7-9 and TRBJ1-3; D gene unclear. The CDR3 is 13 residues long. V lost 3 bases to trimming and J lost 4 bases, with 7 bases between them. From germline, CDR1 is SEHNR and CDR2 FQNEAQ (reference sequence). Variable domain in full (rest from reference TRBV7-9 and TRBJ1-3): DTGVSQNPRHKITKRGQNVTFRCDPISEHNRLYWYRQTLGQGPEFLTYFQNEAQLEKSRLLSDRFSAERPKGSFSTLEIQRTEQGDSAMYLCASSLTAGNTIYFGEGSWLTVV.

The chain carries TRBV5-5 and TRBJ2-7; TRBD2 is a possible D gene (6 bases). This CDR3 contains 14 residues. The V and J ends lost 4 bases and 3 bases respectively, with 14 bases between them. Per the germline V gene, CDR1 is SGHKS and CDR2 is YYEKEE (reference sequence). The CDR3 is CASSIRDFNYEQYF. CDR3 coding DNA: TGTGCCAGCAGCATCCGGGACTTCAACTACGAGCAGTACTTC.

The gene calls are TRBV5-8 and TRBJ2-7; tentatively, D is TRBD1 or TRBD2 (5 bases each). Trimming took off 1 base at V and 6 bases at J, with 17 bases between the two ends. The length of the CDR3 is 15 residues. Per germline, CDR1 SGHTS and CDR2 YDEGEE. The CDR3 loop is CASSLLLGRSGEQYF. CDR3 DNA sequence: TGTGCCAGCAGCTTGCTATTGGGACGGTCTGGCGAGCAGTACTTC. Full variable domain (outside the CDR3, taken from reference TRBV5-8 and TRBJ2-7): EAGVTQSPTHLIKTRGQQATLRCSPISGHTSVYWYQQALGLGLQFLLWYDEGEERNRGNFPPRFSGRQFPNYSSELNVNALELEDSALYLCASSLLLGRSGEQYFGPGTRLTVT.

The chain employs TRBV4-2 and TRBJ2-1, with no clear D. V was shortened by 1 base and J by 5 bases, with 6 bases between the two germline ends. This CDR3 comprises 13 residues. Germline assignment: CDR1 LGHNA and CDR2 YNFKEQ. CDR3 sequence (DNA): TGTGCCAGCAGCCAAGTTGGGGACAATGAGCAGTTCTTC. It specifies CASSQVGDNEQFF.

The chain recombines TRBV28 with TRBJ1-3; D is ambiguous. Germline V gene data show CDR1 as MDHEN and CDR2 as SYDVKM. CDR3 size: 15 residues. Trimming stripped 5 bases from V and 0 bases from J, with 11 bases between. In nucleotides, the CDR3 is TGTGCCAGCAGTATTTCCAGGACCTCTGGAAACACCATATATTTT. Amino acids: CASSISRTSGNTIYF.

V is TRBV7-9 and J is TRBJ2-5; D gene ambiguous. The V gene lost 0 bases and the J gene lost 2 bases, with 7 bases spanning the gap. From germline, CDR1 is SEHNR and CDR2 FQNEAQ (reference sequence). The CDR3 extends over 14 amino acids. CDR3 loop: CASSLARDQETQYF. DNA of the CDR3: TGTGCCAGCAGCTTAGCTAGAGATCAAGAGACCCAGTACTTC.

There are a few counts of this clone. The rearrangement uses TRBV27 and TRBJ2-5; D not resolved. V was trimmed by 2 bases and J by 2 bases, leaving 9 bases between them. Per germline, CDR1 MNHEY and CDR2 SMNVEV (reference sequence). The CDR3 loop spans 14 amino acids. The CDR3 is CASSLIGPQETQYF. In DNA form, the CDR3 reads TGTGCCAGCAGTTTAATAGGTCCGCAAGAGACCCAGTACTTC.

This chain joins TRBV28 and TRBJ2-7; TRBD2 matches 7 bases. Per the germline V gene, CDR1 is MDHEN and CDR2 is SYDVKM. The CDR3 is 17 residues long. V dropped 4 bases and J dropped 8; count of bases not matched to a gene: 20. The CDR3 sequence: CASSSPEERGEYFQQYF. CDR3 DNA: TGTGCCAGCAGTTCCCCTGAAGAACGGGGGGAATATTTCCAGCAGTACTTC.

V and J are TRBV5-1 and TRBJ2-7; the match to TRBD1 covers 10 bases. Germline loops: CDR1 SGHRS, CDR2 YFSETQ. V dropped 0 bases and J dropped 6; count of bases not matched to a gene: 0. The CDR3 has 13 amino acids. CDR3 loop: CASSLGTGGEQYF. CDR3 DNA: TGCGCCAGCAGCTTGGGGACAGGGGGCGAGCAGTACTTC.

The chain has TRBV5-1 and TRBJ2-2; no definite D call. The germline V gene encodes CDR1 SGHRS and CDR2 YFSETQ. The V end was cut by 4 bases, the J end by 2 bases, with 18 bases between. The CDR3 consists of 17 residues. Here the CDR3 reads CASSTSLQRRNTGELFF. In DNA, the CDR3 is TGCGCCAGCAGCACGTCTTTACAGCGAAGAAACACCGGGGAGCTGTTTTTT.

The V call is TRBV29-1, the J call TRBJ2-2; D possibly corresponds to TRBD2 (6 bases). The V end lost 4 bases, the J end lost 1 base, and 7 bases lay between the germline ends. Germline-derived CDR1 and CDR2 are SQVTM and ANQGSEA. This CDR3 has 13 amino acids. The CDR3 region is CSVGDLNTGELFF. The CDR3, as DNA: TGCAGCGTTGGGGACTTGAACACCGGGGAGCTGTTTTTT.

V and J are TRBV6-5 and TRBJ1-1, with a possible D match to TRBD1 (5 bases). The CDR3 consists of 14 residues. Deletions cut 2 bases from V and 5 bases from J, with 12 bases between. The V gene's germline CDR1 is MNHEY and CDR2 SVGAGI. The CDR3 protein is CASSYGWGETEAFF. The CDR3 DNA follows: TGTGCCAGCAGTTACGGATGGGGCGAAACTGAAGCTTTCTTT.

This clone is a singleton in its sample. This chain joins TRBV5-5 and TRBJ1-1; D is unresolved. V was shortened by 5 bases and J by 0 bases, with 8 bases between the two germline ends. The CDR3 has 13 residues. The germline V gene has CDR1 SGHKS and CDR2 YYEKEE (reference sequence). The CDR3 DNA follows: TGTGCCAGCAGACGGGATCTGAACACTGAAGCTTTCTTT. Its translation is CASRRDLNTEAFF.